The 11 T cell receptor beta chains presented below share a single source sample, sequenced in a study of regulatory T cells in long-lasting Graves disease. Regarding time point: newly diagnosed GD, antithyroid drugs for less than 3 months. Construction of the TCR library relied on RNA isolated from PBMCs. The authors built TCR beta libraries using iRepertoire HTBI primers and Arm-PCR of CDR3 regions. From the multiplex PCR reads, TCRdb called clonotypes with MiXCR, one entry per CDR3 protein. The sample has under 250,000 distinct CDR3 sequences, approximately 19% seen once. The same sample was also studied in work on T cells in Graves' hyperthyroidism and ophthalmopathy.

The starting material was peripheral blood mononuclear cells (PBMCs), obtained at new diagnosis, from a patient treated with antithyroid drugs. The source of these receptors is a woman between 25 and 40 years old with Graves disease.

This clonotype was observed at least ten times. J is TRBJ2-3 and V is TRBV6-1; D unresolved. V was trimmed by 4 bases and J by 2 bases, leaving 13 bases between them. Germline values: CDR1 MNHNS, CDR2 SASEGT. This CDR3 is 15 amino acids long. The CDR3 DNA reads TGTGCCAGCAGTGTTAACGGAGTAGACACAGATACGCAGTATTTT. Protein product: CASSVNGVDTDTQYF.

This clonotype was observed at least ten times. CDR3 nucleotides: TGTGCCAGCAGTCACGCCGCGGGGTCACACAATGAGCAGTTCTTC. Protein product: CASSHAAGSHNEQFF. V is TRBV11-2 and J is TRBJ2-1, with D possibly TRBD2 on 6 matching bases. The CDR3 loop spans 15 amino acids. Germline values: CDR1 SGHAT, CDR2 FQNNGV. V lost 6 bases to trimming and J lost 5 bases, with 17 bases between them. Based on the CDR3 plus reference TRBV11-2 and TRBJ2-1, the full variable domain is EAGVAQSPRYKIIEKRQSVAFWCNPISGHATLYWYQQILGQGPKLLIQFQNNGVVDDSQLPKDRFSAERLKGVDSTLKIQPAKLEDSAVYLCASSHAAGSHNEQFFGPGTRLTVL.

Ten or more counts support this clonotype. The genes are TRBV28 and TRBJ1-5; unclear D gene. CDR1 is MDHEN and CDR2 is SYDVKM in the germline V gene. The CDR3 totals 15 residues. V gave up 2 bases and J gave up 0 bases, with 8 bases separating them. CDR3 coding DNA: TGTGCCAGCAGTTTAGGAAGGGTTAGCAATCAGCCCCAGCATTTT. It codes for CASSLGRVSNQPQHF.

This clonotype was detected many times. The chain is built from TRBV6-2 or TRBV6-3 and TRBJ2-5; no reliable D call. CDR1 and CDR2 from the germline V gene are MNHEY and SVGEGT. Trimming took 4 bases from V and 5 from J, leaving 11 bases between them. The CDR3 contains 13 residues. The CDR3 DNA reads TGTGCCAGCAGTTCATCCGGCGTGGAGACCCAGTACTTC. The encoded protein is CASSSSGVETQYF.

The genes are TRBV19 and TRBJ2-5, with D possibly called TRBD1 or TRBD2 (5 bases each). The CDR3 has 14 residues. The germline V gene encodes CDR1 LNHDA and CDR2 SQIVND (reference sequence). Trimming stripped 6 bases from V and 5 bases from J, with 16 bases between. DNA for the CDR3: TGTGCCAGTAGCAACAGGATGGGAGTGGAGACCCAGTACTTC. It codes for CASSNRMGVETQYF.

The chain uses TRBV7-3 and TRBJ2-7, with 10 bases that match TRBD2. The CDR3 is made up of 16 amino acids. Per germline, CDR1 SGHTA and CDR2 FQGTGA. V trimming: 2 bases; J trimming: 4 bases; junction bases outside the gene matches: 8. CDR3 sequence reads: CASSLGLAGVAYEQYF. CDR3 sequence (DNA): TGTGCCAGCAGCTTAGGTCTAGCGGGGGTGGCGTACGAGCAGTACTTC.

The chain joins TRBV7-9 to TRBJ1-1; the match to TRBD1 covers 7 bases. Germline V gene sequence: CDR1 SEHNR, CDR2 FQNEAQ (reference sequence). The junction had 4 bases not matched to a gene; V was cut back by 5 bases and J by 1 base. The CDR3 sequence is 14 residues long. The CDR3 spells CASSLGTENTEAFF. In DNA form, the CDR3 reads TGTGCCAGCAGCCTTGGGACAGAGAACACTGAAGCTTTCTTT.

This clonotype was seen at least ten times. The V gene is TRBV6-1, the J gene TRBJ1-4, with a possible D match to TRBD1 (6 bases). V was clipped by 6 bases and J by 10 bases, with 21 bases between them. The germline CDR1 and CDR2 sequences are MNHNS and SASEGT. This CDR3 has 15 residues. CDR3 region: CASSPHRVGDGKLFF. CDR3 DNA sequence: TGTGCCAGCAGCCCCCACAGGGTGGGGGATGGAAAACTGTTTTTT.

This clonotype was seen ten or more times. V and J are TRBV20-1 and TRBJ2-3; no definite D call. The CDR3 runs to 10 residues. Trimming took off 4 bases at V and 11 bases at J, with 10 bases between the two ends. The germline gives CDR1 DFQATT, CDR2 SNEGSKA (reference sequence). DNA of the CDR3: TGCAGTGCTATCAAGAGTGAGCAGTATTTT. Translation gives CSAIKSEQYF.

This clonotype was seen only a few times. Possible read error: a much larger clone is one base away. The chain uses TRBV12-3 or TRBV12-4 and TRBJ1-2; D may be TRBD1 (5 bases). This CDR3 region has 13 residues. Trimming removed 6 bases at V and 3 bases at J, with 11 bases between. DNA of the CDR3: TGTGCCAGCAGGTCCGGGACGCACTATGGCTACACCTTC. Amino acid sequence: CASRSGTHYGYTF.

This clonotype was detected many times. CDR3 nucleotides: TGTGCCATCAGTGAGTCGTTAGGGCCGGCGACCACCGGGGAGCTGTTTTTT. Translating gives CAISESLGPATTGELFF. The chain carries TRBV10-3 and TRBJ2-2; D is uncertain. V was shortened by 0 bases and J by 4 bases, with 15 bases between the two germline ends. This CDR3 has 17 residues. Germline assignment: CDR1 ENHRY and CDR2 SYGVKD.